Listed below are T cell receptor beta chains from one sample, sequenced in a study of blood T cells in healthy people across ages. TCRdb re-analysed the 5' RACE reads in MiXCR, keeping a single row per CDR3 protein. This sample has around 990,000 distinct CDR3 sequences; about two fifths occur once, and the top ten carry about an eighth. Specimen: blood. The origin of the receptors is a man younger than 30 in good health. Each CDR3 is given with its conserved first and last residue. Fields, in order: V gene, CDR3 length, D gene, J gene, clone size, CDR3 DNA, CDR3 protein. D genes are given only for firm matches. A clone size is listed for some rows: how often the clone was seen (once, few, many), or a class if it is expanded.

TRBV29-1	16	TRBD2	TRBJ2-1	few	TGCAGCGTTGAGGGACTAGCGGGGAGCTCCTACAATGAGCAGTTCTTC	CSVEGLAGSSYNEQFF
TRBV4-1	15	TRBD1	TRBJ1-1	.	TGCGCCAGCAGCCCGGGACAGGGGGCATTGACTGAAGCTTTCTTT	CASSPGQGALTEAFF
TRBV7-9	12	TRBD1	TRBJ1-1	.	TGTGCAAGCAAGGGGACAGCAGCTAAAGCTTTCTTT	CASKGTAAKAFF
TRBV6-5	20	.	TRBJ1-6	.	TGTGCCAGCAGTTACGCCCGAAAAACAGGTTTTTCGGCCTATAATTCACCCCTCCACTTT	CASSYARKTGFSAYNSPLHF
TRBV4-3	14	.	TRBJ2-5	once	TGCGCCAGCAGCCAAGAACTAGGGCAAGAGACCCAGTACTTC	CASSQELGQETQYF
TRBV29-1	14	.	TRBJ2-7	few	TGCAGCGTTGAAGTGGCGGGGACGGGCTACGAGCAGTACTTC	CSVEVAGTGYEQYF
TRBV9	16	.	TRBJ2-3	.	TGTGCCAGCAGCTCGAGGGCGGGGAGTATCGCAGATACGCAGTATTTT	CASSSRAGSIADTQYF
TRBV7-2	14	.	TRBJ2-7	.	TGTGCCAGCAGTCCCCGGGTGGCCTACAATGAGCAGTACTTC	CASSPRVAYNEQYF
TRBV7-6	17	.	TRBJ1-1	few	TGTGCCAGCAGCTTAGACATCCGGGGTGGCATGAACACTGAAGCTTTCTTT	CASSLDIRGGMNTEAFF
TRBV6-5	16	TRBD1	TRBJ1-2	.	TGTGCCAGCAGGACAGGGGGCACACGATCGGGCTATGGCTACACCTTC	CASRTGGTRSGYGYTF
TRBV20-1	16	.	TRBJ2-5	.	TGCAGTGCTAGAGCCAGGGGGAGGGGGAGGTACAATGAGCAGTACTTC	CSARARGRGRYNEQYF
TRBV24-1	14	TRBD1	TRBJ1-5	.	TGTGCCACCAGTGATTCAGGGGGGGAACAGCCCCAGCATTTT	CATSDSGGEQPQHF
TRBV12-3/TRBV12-4	13	.	TRBJ1-2	few	TGTGCCAGCAGGCCTGGCGGGGGTTGTGGCTACACCTTC	CASRPGGGCGYTF
TRBV10-3	15	.	TRBJ2-2	.	TGTGCCATCCTCGCCGTGGCAGGAGACACCGGGGAGCTGTTTTTT	CAILAVAGDTGELFF
TRBV7-9	16	.	TRBJ2-7	few	TGTGCCAGCAGCTTGGGGTCGGGGGCTTCCGACTACGAGCAGTACTTC	CASSLGSGASDYEQYF
TRBV27	16	TRBD2	TRBJ2-7	.	TGTGCCAGCAGTTACTCTCTAGCGGCTACCTACAATGAGCAGTACTTC	CASSYSLAATYNEQYF
TRBV7-2	19	.	TRBJ2-3	.	TGTGCCAGCAGCTTAATTTCTCGATTCGGACCCAGGTACACAGATACGCAGTATTTT	CASSLISRFGPRYTDTQYF
TRBV20-1	13	.	TRBJ1-1	few	TGCAGTGCTAGACTGGCCGAGCGTGCTGAAGCTTTCTTT	CSARLAERAEAFF
TRBV25-1	16	TRBD1	TRBJ2-2	.	TGTGCCAGCAGTGAATCCCTCCAGGGGGCACCAGGGGAGCTGTTTTTT	CASSESLQGAPGELFF
TRBV9	15	TRBD1	TRBJ1-2	.	TGTGCCAGCAGCGAGGGACAGGGGAGATACTATGGCTACACCTTC	CASSEGQGRYYGYTF
TRBV6-6	13	.	TRBJ2-5	.	TGTGCCAGCAGTTATCCGGGGTTCAATGAGCAGTACTTC	CASSYPGFNEQYF
TRBV6-5	15	.	TRBJ2-5	few	TGTGCCAGCAGCCCCGGACTACCATACGAAGAGACCCAGTACTTC	CASSPGLPYEETQYF
TRBV6-5	17	.	TRBJ1-2	few	TGTGCCAGCAGTTACCGAAAGGGGGAGATTCCTAACTATGGCTACACCTTC	CASSYRKGEIPNYGYTF
TRBV7-2	17	.	TRBJ2-2	.	TGTGCCAGCAGCTTAGGTGTCGGGCGTACGAACACCGGGGAGCTGTTTTTT	CASSLGVGRTNTGELFF
TRBV2	15	.	TRBJ1-2	few	TGTGCCAGCAGTGTGGGTCAGGGGACCCCTCGTGGCTACACCTTC	CASSVGQGTPRGYTF
TRBV6-2/TRBV6-3	16	.	TRBJ2-6	.	TGTGCCAGCAGTTCTACAGGTCCCTCTGGGGCCAACGTCCTGACTTTC	CASSSTGPSGANVLTF
TRBV20-1	15	TRBD1	TRBJ1-1	.	TGCAGTGCTAGTTCCGCAGGGGGCGGGAACACTGAAGCTTTCTTT	CSASSAGGGNTEAFF
TRBV7-2	15	TRBD1	TRBJ1-2	.	TGTGCCAGCAGCTTATTCCCAGGGGGTCAATATGGCTACACCTTC	CASSLFPGGQYGYTF
TRBV12-3/TRBV12-4	15	.	TRBJ2-3	few	TGTGCCAGCAGTTTGAGTCTTGAACGCACAGATACGCAGTATTTT	CASSLSLERTDTQYF
TRBV20-1	13	.	TRBJ2-2	few	TGCAGTGCTAGCTCAGAGAACACCGGGGAGCTGTTTTTT	CSASSENTGELFF
TRBV6-6	13	.	TRBJ1-1	.	TGTGCCAGCAGTTACCTGGACACCCGCGGGGCTTTCTTT	CASSYLDTRGAFF
TRBV3-1	15	.	TRBJ2-7	many	TGTGCCAGCAGCCAACCCAGAATGGCGGGATTCGAGCAGTACTTC	CASSQPRMAGFEQYF
TRBV3-1	16	.	TRBJ1-1	once	TGTGCCAGCAGCCAAGAGGGGGGGGGATTGGGCACTGAAGCTTTCTTT	CASSQEGGGLGTEAFF
TRBV20-1	14	.	TRBJ2-3	.	TGCAGTGCTGTCCCGGGGGCTAGCACAGATACGCAGTATTTT	CSAVPGASTDTQYF
TRBV3-1	14	.	TRBJ1-1	few	TGTGCCAGCAGCCAACTACAGGAGAACACTGAAGCTTTCTTT	CASSQLQENTEAFF
TRBV7-8	15	.	TRBJ2-2	.	TGTGCCAGCATAAGGGCTGTCACGAACACCGGGGAGCTGTTTTTT	CASIRAVTNTGELFF
TRBV7-2	14	.	TRBJ1-6	few	TGTGCCAGCAGCTTATCGAACGATAATTCACCCCTCCACTTT	CASSLSNDNSPLHF
TRBV4-3	16	.	TRBJ1-6	.	TGCGCCAGCAGCCAAAACAGGGCCCAACGTTATTCACCCCTCCACTTT	CASSQNRAQRYSPLHF
TRBV5-1	13	.	TRBJ2-1	many	TGCGCCAGCAGCGGCGAATTTGACGCTGAGCAGTTCTTC	CASSGEFDAEQFF
TRBV6-5	15	TRBD1	TRBJ1-1	.	TGTGCCAGCAGTTACTCCGGGACAGGGGAGTCTGAAGCTTTCTTT	CASSYSGTGESEAFF
TRBV9	15	.	TRBJ2-1	.	TGTGCCAGCAGCGTAGACCCGGGGTCCTACAATGAGCAGTTCTTC	CASSVDPGSYNEQFF
TRBV20-1	18	TRBD2	TRBJ2-1	few	TGCAGTTACGATCAATTACAGACTAGCGGGGGGGCTTACAATGAGCAGTTCTTC	CSYDQLQTSGGAYNEQFF
TRBV25-1	19	TRBD1	TRBJ2-3	.	TGTGCCAGCACCCCCGCGGTGATAGGGGGACAGAGATACACAGATACGCAGTATTTT	CASTPAVIGGQRYTDTQYF
TRBV25-1	12	.	TRBJ2-1	few	TGTGCCAGCAGTGAATATGACAATGAGCAGTTCTTC	CASSEYDNEQFF
TRBV29-1	14	.	TRBJ2-7	few	TGCAGCGTTGTTGGTGGGCGGTCCTACAATGAGCAGTACTTC	CSVVGGRSYNEQYF
TRBV12-3/TRBV12-4	12	.	TRBJ1-1	.	TGTGCCAGCAGCCTACTCATCACTGAAGCTTTCTTT	CASSLLITEAFF
TRBV20-1	13	.	TRBJ2-2	few	TGCAGTGCTAGGGACTCTAACACCGGGGAGCTGTTTTTT	CSARDSNTGELFF
TRBV7-2	13	.	TRBJ2-4	few	TGTGCCAGCAGCTTAACCGGGAAAAACATTCAGTACTTC	CASSLTGKNIQYF
TRBV5-4	17	TRBD1	TRBJ1-2	.	TGTGCCAGCAGCCCCTCACCCCGGACAGGAGACAACTATGGCTACACCTTC	CASSPSPRTGDNYGYTF
TRBV20-1	15	.	TRBJ2-3	few	TGCAGTGCTAGCGTGAGACTCGCAAGCACAGATACGCAGTATTTT	CSASVRLASTDTQYF
TRBV7-9	18	TRBD2	TRBJ2-3	.	TGTGCCAGCAGCGAACCGGGACTAGCGGGGCCACTCCGCGATACGCAGTATTTT	CASSEPGLAGPLRDTQYF
TRBV4-1	15	TRBD1	TRBJ2-1	many	TGCGCCAGCAGCTTACGGGACAGAGATTACAATGAGCAGTTCTTC	CASSLRDRDYNEQFF
TRBV12-5	14	.	TRBJ2-5	.	TGTGCTAGTGGTTTGGGAGACACCCAAGAGACCCAGTACTTC	CASGLGDTQETQYF
TRBV3-1	16	TRBD1	TRBJ1-3	.	TGTGCCAGCAGGTTACAGGGGGCCATTTCTGGAAACACCATATATTTT	CASRLQGAISGNTIYF
TRBV12-3/TRBV12-4	19	TRBD1	TRBJ1-4	few	TGTGCCAGCAGTTTCTACAGGGGGCGCGAGGCGGCGACTAATGAAAAACTGTTTTTT	CASSFYRGREAATNEKLFF
TRBV5-4	15	.	TRBJ2-7	.	TGTGCCAGCAGCAGAACAAGGACGGCTATTACGGCCCAGTACTTC	CASSRTRTAITAQYF
TRBV20-1	17	TRBD1	TRBJ2-5	few	TGCAGTCCCCGCACCCCCCTTACAGGGGGCGCGACAGAGACCCAGTACTTC	CSPRTPLTGGATETQYF
TRBV15	15	.	TRBJ1-5	.	TGTGCCACCAGCCCAGCCGGAAGGTCAAATCAGCCCCAGCATTTT	CATSPAGRSNQPQHF
TRBV4-3	18	.	TRBJ2-1	few	TGCGCCAGCAGCCAAGCCCCACTTGGGTCGAGCACCTACAATGAGCAGTTCTTC	CASSQAPLGSSTYNEQFF
TRBV25-1	15	.	TRBJ1-6	few	TGTGCCAGCAGTGAAACCATCTCCTATAATTCACCCCTCCACTTT	CASSETISYNSPLHF